This TCR beta chain was recovered during a study of T cell changes during pregnancy in multiple sclerosis. After removal of 2 bases from V and 0 bases from J, the junction contained 4 bases not matched to a gene. The germline CDR1 and CDR2 sequences are SGHRS and YFSETQ. This CDR3 has 16 amino acids. Data came from immunoSEQ multiplex PCR; TCRdb stores just in-frame clones and leaves some out. This sample has tens of thousands of clones, with 90% found just once. Here the sequenced sample was peripheral blood, taken in the first trimester of pregnancy. The chain carries TRBV5-1 and TRBJ2-2, with TRBD2 identical over 7 bases. The TCR sequence derives from a female donor in good health, enrolled as a control in a pregnancy study. The CDR3 DNA sequence: TGCGCCAGCAGCTTACCCCGGGAGGCGAACACCGGGGAGCTGTTTTTT. This encodes CASSLPREANTGELFF.